Listed here is a single T cell receptor beta chain. Its antigen is undetermined. Germline V gene data show CDR1 as SGHVS and CDR2 as FQNEAQ. This CDR3 has 16 residues. After removal of 4 bases from V and 4 bases from J, the junction contained 9 bases not matched to a gene. The data were produced by immunoSEQ multiplex PCR, yet TCRdb's version contains in-frame clones alone and is incomplete. The sample consists of 6,500 to 9,000 clones, around 90% of them appearing once. This specimen belongs to a study of chemoradiotherapy in HPV16-positive cancers. Study-level points and caveats: Only a couple of HPV16-positive patients supplied the functional HPV-specificity definition. Better recurrence-free survival went with HPV-responsive T-cell expansion in HPV16-positive patients. Non-HPV-specific T cells did not expand in tumors during treatment, whereas candidate HPV-specific clones and E7-related motifs did.

Repertoires were sampled repeatedly during chemoradiotherapy. This clonotype was obtained from a human donor with HPV-associated anogenital cancer. The sample consisted of tumor tissue, taken from a patient who underwent chemoradiotherapy. V and J are TRBV7-8 and TRBJ1-2, with 10 bases identical to TRBD1. CDR3 in DNA: TGTGCCAGCAGCTCGACAGGGGGCGCTAGGAGCTATGGCTACACCTTC. Translated: CASSSTGGARSYGYTF.